These 26 T cell receptor beta chains came from one sample sequenced in a study of shared clonotypes between healthy human individuals. TCRdb's table, derived via immunoSEQ multiplex PCR, lists solely in-frame clones and lacks some. The sample has some 2,500,000 clones; approximately 93% are singletons. What was sequenced was naive CD4+ T cells from PBMCs. Indicated subset: CD45RA+ positively selected. The receptors come from a man between 18 and 29 years old in good health. Some clones in this sample may be carry-over from other donors' samples.

To note about this clone: Within the sample, other DNA sequences also encode this same CDR3. The CDR3 DNA is TGCGCCAGCAGCTTACTCGAGAACACCGGGGAGCTGTTTTTT. Protein: CASSLLENTGELFF. The V call is TRBV5-1, the J call TRBJ2-2; D uncertain. Germline CDR1 reads SGHRS; CDR2 reads YFSETQ. The V end lost 2 bases, the J end lost 1 base, and 6 bases lay between the germline ends. CDR3 length: 14 residues.

V is TRBV19 and J is TRBJ1-1; 9 nucleotides match TRBD1. Germline V gene data show CDR1 as LNHDA and CDR2 as SQIVND (reference sequence). The length of the CDR3 is 17 residues. Trimming cost V 4 bases and J 2 bases; bases outside gene matches: 11. The CDR3 DNA is TGTGCCAGTAGTACGGACAGGGGCCGAGCACTTAACACTGAAGCTTTCTTT. It specifies CASSTDRGRALNTEAFF.

The rearrangement links TRBV7-3 to TRBJ2-3, with 12 positions matching TRBD2. V trimming: 5 bases; J trimming: 5 bases; junction bases outside the gene matches: 2. Germline V CDR1 and CDR2: SGHTA, FQGTGA. The CDR3 is 14 residues long. CDR3 region: CASSPTSGRDTQYF. The CDR3 nucleotides are TGTGCCAGCAGCCCGACTAGCGGGAGAGATACGCAGTATTTT.

This clone was picked up one time. The rearrangement links TRBV6-6 to TRBJ1-5; D may be TRBD1 (5 bases). Trimming pared 4 bases from V and 5 bases from J, leaving 12 bases between. This CDR3 is built from 14 residues. CDR1 and CDR2 (germline): MNHNY, SVGAGI (reference sequence). The CDR3: CASSSKGRDQPQHF. CDR3 DNA sequence: TGTGCCAGCAGTTCAAAGGGACGGGATCAGCCCCAGCATTTT.

The rearrangement joins TRBV11-3 to TRBJ2-1; 13 positions agree with TRBD2. With 5 bases clipped from V and 6 bases from J, the junction kept 4 bases outside the gene matches. The CDR3 consists of 15 residues. The germline V gene has CDR1 SGHNT and CDR2 YENEEA. The chain's CDR3 is CASSPGTSGINEQFF. DNA for the CDR3: TGTGCCAGCAGCCCGGGGACTAGCGGGATCAATGAGCAGTTCTTC.

The V and J genes are TRBV7-2 and TRBJ2-3; no clear D. V was cut by 2 bases and J by 6 bases, with 18 bases left in between. Germline V CDR1 and CDR2: SGHTA, FQGNSA. The CDR3 loop spans 16 amino acids. CDR3 bases: TGTGCCAGCAGCTTACTAGGACGAGCATCTTCGGATACGCAGTATTTT. Translated, it gives CASSLLGRASSDTQYF.

This chain connects TRBV28 to TRBJ1-5; TRBD1 is a possible D gene (6 bases). Germline V gene sequence: CDR1 MDHEN, CDR2 SYDVKM. The CDR3 has 17 residues. Trimming shortened V by 2 bases and J by 2 bases, and 16 bases separated the two germline ends. CDR3 nucleotides: TGTGCCAGCAGTTTAGGGGCGCATTGGACAGGCAATCAGCCCCAGCATTTT. This sequence encodes CASSLGAHWTGNQPQHF.

The chain recombines TRBV25-1 with TRBJ2-3; 7 positions match TRBD1. CDR1 is MGHDK, CDR2 SYGVNS, per germline. The V and J ends lost 3 bases and 6 bases, in that order; junction bases with no gene match: 9. The CDR3 extends over 15 amino acids. The CDR3 loop is CASSDTGAAVDTQYF. CDR3 coding DNA: TGTGCCAGCAGTGATACAGGGGCCGCCGTGGATACGCAGTATTTT.

The chain uses TRBV28 and TRBJ1-2; 8 bases are a match to TRBD1. The V gene's germline CDR1 is MDHEN and CDR2 SYDVKM. The junction had 13 bases not matched to a gene; V was cut back by 3 bases and J by 7 bases. The CDR3 covers 16 residues. The chain's CDR3 is CASSLLPDQGAGGYTF. The CDR3 coding sequence is TGTGCCAGCAGTTTGCTTCCGGACCAGGGGGCGGGTGGCTACACCTTC.

The V call is TRBV5-4, the J call TRBJ2-1; D assignment may be TRBD1 or TRBD2 (7 bases each). V lost 4 bases, J lost 0 bases, and 17 bases lay in between. Germline CDR1 reads SGHNT; CDR2 reads YYREEE (reference sequence). CDR3 length: 17 amino acids. CDR3 bases: TGTGCCAGCAGCCCCAGGGGAGGGGACAGCTCCTACAATGAGCAGTTCTTC. It translates to CASSPRGGDSSYNEQFF.

The chain joins TRBV4-1 to TRBJ2-1; 9 positions agree with TRBD2. CDR1 is MGHRA, CDR2 YSYEKL, per germline. The CDR3 is 14 residues long. V was clipped by 2 bases and J by 9 bases; unmatched bases: 5. This CDR3 reads CASSQIAGVAEQFF. CDR3 in DNA: TGCGCCAGCAGCCAAATAGCGGGAGTGGCTGAGCAGTTCTTC.

The chain joins TRBV20-1 to TRBJ2-1; D gene uncertain. Trimming pared 4 bases from V and 7 bases from J, leaving 5 bases between. The CDR3 is 10 residues long. Germline CDR1 reads DFQATT; CDR2 reads SNEGSKA (reference sequence). The CDR3 sequence: CSAMSNEQFF. DNA of the CDR3: TGCAGTGCTATGTCTAATGAGCAGTTCTTC.

The rearrangement uses TRBV2 and TRBJ2-5, with 7 positions matching TRBD2. Per the germline V gene, CDR1 is SNHLY and CDR2 is FYNNEI. With 4 bases clipped from V and 4 bases from J, the junction kept 12 bases outside the gene matches. The CDR3 has 16 residues. The CDR3 bases are TGTGCCAGCAGTGTGGCGGGAGTGACGGGTGGAGAGACCCAGTACTTC. Translation gives CASSVAGVTGGETQYF.

This clone was counted once. This chain connects TRBV4-1 to TRBJ2-1, with 11 bases lining up with TRBD2. Trimming at V came to 5 bases and at J to 8 bases, leaving 20 bases not matched to a gene. CDR1 is MGHRA, CDR2 YSYEKL, per germline. This CDR3 has 19 amino acids. DNA for the CDR3: TGCGCCAGCAGCAATGTGAGGCGGGGACTAGCGGACCACTTTTATGAGCAGTTCTTC. Protein: CASSNVRRGLADHFYEQFF.

The J gene is TRBJ2-1, the V gene TRBV19; 7 positions match TRBD1. The germline V gene encodes CDR1 LNHDA and CDR2 SQIVND (reference sequence). There are 15 residues in the CDR3. The ends lost 6 bases at V and 0 bases at J; junction bases unmatched: 5. The CDR3 DNA sequence: TGTGCCAGTAGAGACAGGGTCAGCTCCTACAATGAGCAGTTCTTC. It is translated as CASRDRVSSYNEQFF.

The chain couples TRBV25-1 to TRBJ2-3; no clear D gene. CDR3 length equals 11 residues. Germline CDR1 and CDR2: MGHDK and SYGVNS. The V end was cut by 6 bases, the J end by 6 bases, with 7 bases between. CDR3 coding DNA: TGTGCCAGCAGGGAGTTGGATACGCAGTATTTT. This codes for CASRELDTQYF.

V is TRBV4-1 and J is TRBJ2-1; tentatively, D is TRBD1 (6 bases). The CDR3 contains 16 residues. Germline assignment: CDR1 MGHRA and CDR2 YSYEKL. V lost 0 bases to trimming and J lost 5 bases, with 14 bases between them. This CDR3 is CASSQDQGIGDNEQFF. The CDR3 DNA reads as TGCGCCAGCAGCCAAGATCAGGGGATCGGTGACAATGAGCAGTTCTTC.

The rearrangement joins TRBV6-5 to TRBJ1-3; D possibly corresponds to TRBD1 (6 bases). CDR1 and CDR2 from the germline V gene are MNHEY and SVGAGI. V lost 9 bases to trimming and J lost 2 bases, with 17 bases between them. The length of the CDR3 is 15 residues. This CDR3 is CASSLGGLAGNTIYF. In DNA, the CDR3 is TGTGCCAGTTCATTAGGGGGTTTAGCTGGAAACACCATATATTTT.

The table lists this clone with a few counts. The chain is built from TRBV30 and TRBJ1-1; 7 positions match TRBD1. The CDR3 extends over 13 amino acids. With V trimmed by 6 bases and J by 4 bases, 8 bases remained unmatched. Germline loops: CDR1 GTSNPN, CDR2 SVGIG (reference sequence). CDR3 DNA sequence: TGTGCCTGTCACAGGGGATCCCCCACTGAAGCTTTCTTT. Its protein product is CACHRGSPTEAFF.

The chain joins TRBV5-6 to TRBJ1-1, with 9 bases that match TRBD1. Trimming at V came to 5 bases and at J to 7 bases, leaving 12 bases not matched to a gene. The CDR3 spans 15 residues. Germline CDR1 is SGHDT and CDR2 is YYEEEE. Here the CDR3 DNA reads TGTGCCAGCAGTCCAGGGACAGGGAGAGGAGGTGAAGCTTTCTTT. Translated, it gives CASSPGTGRGGEAFF.

The V and J genes are TRBV29-1 and TRBJ1-2; TRBD1 is a possible D gene (5 bases). Between the trimmed V and J ends, which lost 1 base and 10 bases, there was a span of 16 bases. Germline V gene sequence: CDR1 SQVTM, CDR2 ANQGSEA. This CDR3 region has 13 residues. The CDR3 protein is CSVEVPGGAAYTF. CDR3 DNA sequence: TGCAGCGTTGAAGTTCCGGGAGGGGCGGCCTACACCTTC. Full variable domain (remainder filled in from reference TRBV29-1 and TRBJ1-2): SAVISQKPSRDICQRGTSLTIQCQVDSQVTMMFWYRQQPGQSLTLIATANQGSEATYESGFVIDKFPISRPNLTFSTLTVSNMSPEDSSIYLCSVEVPGGAAYTFGSGTRLTVV.

The chain employs TRBV4-1 and TRBJ2-5; TRBD1 aligns across 7 bases. Judging by the DNA end, TRBJ2-7 fits better; the J call may be wrong. The CDR3 covers 15 residues. Germline CDR1 MGHRA, CDR2 YSYEKL. The CDR3 region has the DNA TGCGCCAGCAGCCAAGCCGGGACAGATACCTACGAGCAGTACTTC. It yields the protein CASSQAGTDTYEQYF.

V is TRBV19 and J is TRBJ2-1, with TRBD2 identical over 12 bases. The germline V gene has CDR1 LNHDA and CDR2 SQIVND (reference sequence). CDR3 size: 14 residues. The V and J ends lost 11 bases and 4 bases, in that order; junction bases with no gene match: 6. CDR3 amino acids: CAATSGSRYNEQFF. The DNA of the CDR3 is TGTGCCGCGACTAGCGGGAGTAGGTACAATGAGCAGTTCTTC.

This chain links TRBV6-6 with TRBJ1-5, with TRBD1 matching 9 bases. Germline V gene data show CDR1 as MNHNY and CDR2 as SVGAGI (reference sequence). The V and J ends lost 4 bases and 0 bases, in that order; junction bases with no gene match: 4. The CDR3 loop spans 16 amino acids. In nucleotides, the CDR3 is TGTGCCAGCAGTTCCGACAGGGGGTATAGCAATCAGCCCCAGCATTTT. It codes for CASSSDRGYSNQPQHF.

This chain joins TRBV5-1 and TRBJ2-7, with 9 nucleotides matching TRBD1. The CDR3 loop spans 15 amino acids. Germline lookup yields CDR1 SGHRS and CDR2 YFSETQ. Unmatched junction bases numbered 10, after V lost 4 bases and J lost 5 bases. CDR3 coding DNA: TGCGCCAGCAGCCTTAGAGGACAGGGGACAGACGAGCAGTACTTC. This codes for CASSLRGQGTDEQYF.

The V gene is TRBV10-3, the J gene TRBJ2-2; 11 bases agree with TRBD2. V lost 0 bases and J lost 4; bases outside the gene matches: 7. The CDR3 is made up of 18 amino acids. The germline gives CDR1 ENHRY, CDR2 SYGVKD. The CDR3 spells CAISESRSSGRTTGELFF. CDR3 DNA: TGTGCCATCAGTGAGTCGAGGTCTAGCGGGAGGACCACCGGGGAGCTGTTTTTT.